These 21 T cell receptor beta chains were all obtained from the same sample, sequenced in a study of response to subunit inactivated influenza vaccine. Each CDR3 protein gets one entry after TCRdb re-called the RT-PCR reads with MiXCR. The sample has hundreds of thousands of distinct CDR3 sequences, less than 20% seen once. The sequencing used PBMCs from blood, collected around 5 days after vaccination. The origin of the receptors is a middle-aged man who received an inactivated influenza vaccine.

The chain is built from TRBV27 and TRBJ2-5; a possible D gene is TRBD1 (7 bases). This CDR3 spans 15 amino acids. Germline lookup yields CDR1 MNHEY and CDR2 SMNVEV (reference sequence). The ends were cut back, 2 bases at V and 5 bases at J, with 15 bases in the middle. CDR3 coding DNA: TGTGCCAGCAGTTTAAAGGGGGCGGGATGGGAGACCCAGTACTTC. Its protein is CASSLKGAGWETQYF.

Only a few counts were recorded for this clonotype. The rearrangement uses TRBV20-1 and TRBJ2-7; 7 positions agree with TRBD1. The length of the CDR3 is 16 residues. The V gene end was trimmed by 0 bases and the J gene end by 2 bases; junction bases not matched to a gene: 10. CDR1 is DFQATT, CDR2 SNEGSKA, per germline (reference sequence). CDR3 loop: CSARDLRQGSTYEQYF. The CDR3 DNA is TGCAGTGCTAGAGACCTAAGACAGGGTTCCACCTACGAGCAGTACTTC.

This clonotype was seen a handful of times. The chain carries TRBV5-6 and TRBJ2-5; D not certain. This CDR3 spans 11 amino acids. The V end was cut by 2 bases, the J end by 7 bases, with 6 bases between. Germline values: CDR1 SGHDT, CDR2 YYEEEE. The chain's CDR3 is CASSFPVTQYF. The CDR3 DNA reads TGTGCCAGCAGCTTCCCAGTGACCCAGTACTTC.

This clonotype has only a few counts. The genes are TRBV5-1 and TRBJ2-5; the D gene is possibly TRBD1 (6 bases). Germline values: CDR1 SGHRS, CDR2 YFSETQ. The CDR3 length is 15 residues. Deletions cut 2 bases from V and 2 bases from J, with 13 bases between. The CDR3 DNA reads TGCGCCAGCAGCTTTACTCCGGGACATCAAGAGACCCAGTACTTC. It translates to CASSFTPGHQETQYF.

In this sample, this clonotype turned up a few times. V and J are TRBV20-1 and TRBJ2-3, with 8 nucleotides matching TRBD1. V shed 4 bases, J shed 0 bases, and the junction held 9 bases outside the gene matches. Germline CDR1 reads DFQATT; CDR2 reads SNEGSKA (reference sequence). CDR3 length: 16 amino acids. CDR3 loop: CSAIYFGTGSTDTQYF. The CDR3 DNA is TGCAGTGCTATATACTTTGGGACAGGAAGCACAGATACGCAGTATTTT.

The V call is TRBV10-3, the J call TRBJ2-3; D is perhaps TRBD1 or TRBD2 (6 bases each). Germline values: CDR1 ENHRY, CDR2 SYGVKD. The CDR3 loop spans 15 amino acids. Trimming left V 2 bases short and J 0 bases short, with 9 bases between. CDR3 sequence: CAISEGGPSTDTQYF. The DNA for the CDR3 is TGTGCCATCAGTGAGGGGGGGCCTAGCACAGATACGCAGTATTTT.

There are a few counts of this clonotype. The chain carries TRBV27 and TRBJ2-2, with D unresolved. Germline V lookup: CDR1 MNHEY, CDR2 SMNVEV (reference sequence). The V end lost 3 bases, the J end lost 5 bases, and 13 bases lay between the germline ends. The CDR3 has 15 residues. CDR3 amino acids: CASSLILPKTGELFF. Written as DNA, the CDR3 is TGTGCCAGCAGTTTGATCCTACCCAAAACCGGGGAGCTGTTTTTT.

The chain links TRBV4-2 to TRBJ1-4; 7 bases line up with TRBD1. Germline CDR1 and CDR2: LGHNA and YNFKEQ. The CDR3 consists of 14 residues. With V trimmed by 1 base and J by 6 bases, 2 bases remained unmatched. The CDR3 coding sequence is TGTGCCAGCAGCCAAGGTGACAGGGATGAAAAACTGTTTTTT. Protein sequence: CASSQGDRDEKLFF.

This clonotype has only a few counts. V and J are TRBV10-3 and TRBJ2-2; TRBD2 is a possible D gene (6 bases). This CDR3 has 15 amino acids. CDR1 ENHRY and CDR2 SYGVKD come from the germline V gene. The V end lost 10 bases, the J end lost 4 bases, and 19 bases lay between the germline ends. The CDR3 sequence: CATLSRGRTTGELFF. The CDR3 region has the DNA TGTGCCACCCTCTCCCGGGGGAGGACCACCGGGGAGCTGTTTTTT.

CDR3 in DNA: TGTGCCTGGAGTGTCTTGGGGACCGGGGAGCTGTTTTTT. Encoded protein: CAWSVLGTGELFF. The chain carries TRBV30 and TRBJ2-2, with D unresolved. The length of the CDR3 is 13 residues. Germline lookup yields CDR1 GTSNPN and CDR2 SVGIG (reference sequence). V lost 0 bases and J lost 5, with 7 bases in between.

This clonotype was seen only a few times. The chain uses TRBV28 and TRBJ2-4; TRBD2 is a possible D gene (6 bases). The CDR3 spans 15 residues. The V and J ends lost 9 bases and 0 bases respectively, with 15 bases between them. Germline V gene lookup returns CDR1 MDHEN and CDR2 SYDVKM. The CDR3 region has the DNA TGTGCCAGTCGGCCGGGAGCTGCAGCCAAAAACATTCAGTACTTC. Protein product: CASRPGAAAKNIQYF.

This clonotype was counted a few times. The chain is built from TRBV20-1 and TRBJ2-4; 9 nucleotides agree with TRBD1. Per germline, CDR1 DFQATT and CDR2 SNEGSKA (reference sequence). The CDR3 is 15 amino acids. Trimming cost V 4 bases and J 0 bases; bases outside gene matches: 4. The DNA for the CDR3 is TGCAGTGCTATCATGGGACAGGGAGCCAAAAACATTCAGTACTTC. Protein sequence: CSAIMGQGAKNIQYF.

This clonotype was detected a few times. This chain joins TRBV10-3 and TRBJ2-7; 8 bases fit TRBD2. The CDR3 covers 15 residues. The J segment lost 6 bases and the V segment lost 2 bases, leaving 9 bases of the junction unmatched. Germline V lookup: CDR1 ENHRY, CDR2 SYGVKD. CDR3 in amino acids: CAISEPSRGEGEQYF. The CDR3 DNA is TGTGCCATCAGTGAGCCTTCGCGGGGGGAAGGCGAGCAGTACTTC.

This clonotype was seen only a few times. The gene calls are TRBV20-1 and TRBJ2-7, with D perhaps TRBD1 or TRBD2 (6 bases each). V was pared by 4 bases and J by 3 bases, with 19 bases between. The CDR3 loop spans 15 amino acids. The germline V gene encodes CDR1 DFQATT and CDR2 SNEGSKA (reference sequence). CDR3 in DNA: TGCAGTGCTAAACCGGAGGGGGTCCACGTCTACGAGCAGTACTTC. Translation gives CSAKPEGVHVYEQYF.

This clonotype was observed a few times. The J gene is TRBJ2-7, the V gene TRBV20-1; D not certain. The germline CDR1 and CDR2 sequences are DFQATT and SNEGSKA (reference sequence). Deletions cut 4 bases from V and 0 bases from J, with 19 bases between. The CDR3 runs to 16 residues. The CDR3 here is CSAKILRGMSSYEQYF. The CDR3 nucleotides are TGCAGTGCTAAGATCCTCCGAGGAATGAGCTCCTACGAGCAGTACTTC.

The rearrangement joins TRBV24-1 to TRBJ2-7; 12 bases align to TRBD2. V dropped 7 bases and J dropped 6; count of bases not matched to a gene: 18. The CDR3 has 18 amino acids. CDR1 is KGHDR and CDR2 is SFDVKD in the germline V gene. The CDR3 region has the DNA TGTGCCACCAGAGGGACTATGTCTGGACTAGCGGGATGGGCCGAGCAGTACTTC. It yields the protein CATRGTMSGLAGWAEQYF.

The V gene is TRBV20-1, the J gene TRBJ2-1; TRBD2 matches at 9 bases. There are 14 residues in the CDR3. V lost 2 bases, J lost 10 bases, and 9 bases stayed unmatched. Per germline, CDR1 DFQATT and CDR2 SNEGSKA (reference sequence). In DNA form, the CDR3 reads TGCAGTGCTAGACCGAGCGGGAGGTGGCGGGAGCAGTTCTTC. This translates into CSARPSGRWREQFF.

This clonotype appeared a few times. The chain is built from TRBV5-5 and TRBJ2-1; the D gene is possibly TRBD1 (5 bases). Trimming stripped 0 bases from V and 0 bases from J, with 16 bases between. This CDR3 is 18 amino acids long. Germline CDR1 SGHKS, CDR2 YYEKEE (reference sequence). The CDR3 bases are TGTGCCAGCAGCTTGGGGGGCGGATTTACCGGCTCCTACAATGAGCAGTTCTTC. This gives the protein CASSLGGGFTGSYNEQFF.

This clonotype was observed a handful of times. DNA for the CDR3: TGTGCCAGCTCAAAGACTAGACCAGGCTACGAGCAGTACTTC. This sequence encodes CASSKTRPGYEQYF. The chain couples TRBV18 to TRBJ2-7; tentative D call: TRBD2 (6 bases). This CDR3 spans 14 amino acids. Germline V gene lookup returns CDR1 KGHSH and CDR2 LQKENI. V shed 5 bases and J shed 3 bases, with 14 bases lying between them.

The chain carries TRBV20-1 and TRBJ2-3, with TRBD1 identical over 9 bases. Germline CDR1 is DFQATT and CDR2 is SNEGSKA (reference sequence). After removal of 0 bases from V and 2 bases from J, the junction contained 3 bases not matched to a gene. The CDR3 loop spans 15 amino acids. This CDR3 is CSARDGTGYTDTQYF. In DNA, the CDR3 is TGCAGTGCTAGAGATGGGACAGGGTACACAGATACGCAGTATTTT.

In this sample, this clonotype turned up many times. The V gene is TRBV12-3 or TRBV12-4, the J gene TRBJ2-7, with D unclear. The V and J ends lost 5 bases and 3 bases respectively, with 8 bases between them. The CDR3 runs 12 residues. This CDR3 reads CASSRGYYEQYF. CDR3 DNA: TGTGCCAGCAGTCGAGGATACTACGAGCAGTACTTC.